Presented here are 10 T cell receptor beta chains from one specimen sequenced in a study of cytomegalovirus exposure and HLA in healthy donors (dated by TCRdb to 2016 to 2017). The library was built by means of the immunoSEQ multiplex PCR assay. The multiplex PCR relied on a mix of 60 forward primers for TCR Vbeta segments and 13 reverse primers for TCR Jbeta segments. This immuneACCESS table, as held by TCRdb, lists in-frame sequences with V and J called but not all clones. Of the missing ones, under half trace to an unresolved V gene in checked studies; the others have no known cause. This sample gives 90,000 or so clones in total; less than 80% of them show up just once. Jointly, the top ten make up about 6% of the sample. Sequenced sample: PBMCs. The receptors originated from a boy between 10 and 17 years old in good health and CMV-seropositive.

This clone showed up just once. The rearrangement links TRBV15 to TRBJ2-7; the match to TRBD1 covers 7 bases. The CDR3 is 15 amino acids. Germline V lookup: CDR1 LNHNV, CDR2 YYDKDF (reference sequence). Germline trimming cut 5 bases from V and 1 base from J; bases unmatched to any gene: 8. The CDR3 DNA reads as TGTGCCACCAGCGAGGGGCCGGGACAGTCCTACGAGCAGTACTTC. It specifies CATSEGPGQSYEQYF.

The rearrangement joins TRBV2 to TRBJ2-1, with D uncertain. The CDR3 loop spans 11 amino acids. Germline V gives CDR1 SNHLY, CDR2 FYNNEI. Trimming cost V 2 bases and J 8 bases, with 4 bases left between them. The CDR3 sequence: CASSERDEQFF. In DNA, the CDR3 is TGTGCCAGCAGTGAACGGGATGAGCAGTTCTTC.

The rearrangement uses TRBV4-3 and TRBJ1-3, with 8 bases that match TRBD1. Per germline, CDR1 LGHNA and CDR2 YSLEER. J was trimmed by 3 bases and V by 0 bases; bases with no gene match: 13. This CDR3 region has 19 residues. The CDR3 is CASSQDIGQGAIRGNTIYF. The CDR3, as DNA: TGCGCCAGCAGCCAAGATATCGGGCAGGGGGCGATTCGTGGAAACACCATATATTTT.

This clone was counted a single time. The rearrangement links TRBV12-5 to TRBJ2-5, with 11 positions matching TRBD2. This CDR3 has 14 residues. The V and J ends lost 3 bases and 5 bases, in that order; junction bases with no gene match: 2. Per the germline V gene, CDR1 is LGHNT and CDR2 is FRNRAP. CDR3 sequence reads: CASGFSGRGETQYF. DNA for the CDR3: TGTGCTAGTGGTTTTAGCGGGAGGGGGGAGACCCAGTACTTC.

This chain links TRBV5-1 with TRBJ2-2; D gene unclear. V was cut by 4 bases and J by 10 bases, with 11 bases left in between. Germline V gene lookup returns CDR1 SGHRS and CDR2 YFSETQ. This CDR3 has 12 residues. The CDR3 sequence is CASSTDTAELFF. The CDR3 DNA reads as TGCGCCAGCAGCACCGACACGGCGGAGCTGTTTTTT.

This chain connects TRBV9 to TRBJ1-1; D gene uncertain. CDR3 length: 16 amino acids. V was cut by 0 bases and J by 10 bases, with 22 bases left in between. CDR1 is SGDLS, CDR2 YYNGEE, per germline. The CDR3 here is CASSVARGRTPRRAFF. CDR3 in DNA: TGTGCCAGCAGCGTAGCTCGAGGGAGAACGCCCCGGAGAGCTTTCTTT.

This sequence joins TRBV5-4 and TRBJ2-3; D is possibly TRBD2 (6 bases). Between the trimmed V and J ends, which lost 1 base and 5 bases, there was a span of 11 bases. The CDR3 sequence is 14 residues long. CDR1 and CDR2 from the germline V gene are SGHNT and YYREEE (reference sequence). CDR3 protein: CASSLFRERDTQYF. The CDR3, as DNA: TGTGCCAGCAGCTTGTTTCGGGAGAGAGATACGCAGTATTTT.

This chain joins TRBV2 and TRBJ2-7; 11 bases are a match to TRBD1. Trimming cost V 3 bases and J 3 bases; bases outside gene matches: 7. This CDR3 has 16 residues. The germline CDR1 and CDR2 sequences are SNHLY and FYNNEI. The CDR3 DNA reads as TGTGCCAGCAGTGAGGGTACCGGGACAGGGGGCTACGAGCAGTACTTC. It specifies CASSEGTGTGGYEQYF.

The V gene is TRBV15, the J gene TRBJ2-7; 8 bases map to TRBD1. Germline V gives CDR1 LNHNV, CDR2 YYDKDF (reference sequence). Losses at the gene ends were 1 base for V and 3 bases for J; bases not matched to a gene: 8. The CDR3 length is 16 residues. CDR3 sequence reads: CATSRVQGAEYYEQYF. The DNA for the CDR3 is TGTGCCACCAGCAGAGTTCAGGGGGCGGAGTACTACGAGCAGTACTTC.

This chain links TRBV7-2 with TRBJ2-7; D not resolved. The germline CDR1 and CDR2 sequences are SGHTA and FQGNSA. V was clipped by 4 bases and J by 4 bases, with 11 bases between them. The CDR3 loop spans 13 amino acids. CDR3 nucleotides: TGTGCCAGCAGCTCCCGGTGGAGTTACGAGCAGTACTTC. Translation: CASSSRWSYEQYF. The entire variable domain, with the rest obtained from reference TRBV7-2 and TRBJ2-7, is as follows: GAGVSQSPSNKVTEKGKDVELRCDPISGHTALYWYRQSLGQGLEFLIYFQGNSAPDKSGLPSDRFSAERTGGSVSTLTIQRTQQEDSAVYLCASSSRWSYEQYFGPGTRLTVT.